The clone carrying this T cell receptor beta chain has at least ten counts. The sample belongs to a study of cytomegalovirus exposure and HLA in healthy donors. Primers for the PCR totalled 60 Vbeta and 13 Jbeta. Using immunoSEQ multiplex PCR, the repertoire was profiled, and TCRdb retains in-frame clones only, with some absent. This sample carries 200,000 to 250,000 clones, roughly 83% of them seen once, and the ten largest clones take approximately 0.71%. The CDR3 extends over 14 amino acids. Germline CDR1 is LGHNT and CDR2 is FRNRAP. J was trimmed by 2 bases and V by 5 bases; bases with no gene match: 6.

The sequence derives from a boy aged 2 to 10 in good health and CMV-seronegative. Sequencing used PBMCs. V gene TRBV12-5 combines with J gene TRBJ2-7; 7 bases fit TRBD1. This CDR3 reads CASGHRTGPYEQYF. The CDR3 bases are TGTGCTAGTGGTCACCGGACAGGTCCCTACGAGCAGTACTTC.